The 8 T cell receptor beta chains below were found in one sample sequenced in a study of CD8 T cells in ankylosing spondylitis. From the 5' RACE reads, TCRdb called clonotypes with MiXCR, one entry per CDR3 protein. The sample yields 35,000 to 50,000 distinct CDR3 sequences, more than 3% seen once. The sequenced material came from blood, either unsorted or a sorted T cell fraction (not recorded which). The receptors shown here come from a female donor with ankylosing spondylitis or in good health (not recorded which).

The sample holds many counts of this clonotype. This chain links TRBV9 with TRBJ2-1; 8 bases agree with TRBD2. Germline CDR1 and CDR2: SGDLS and YYNGEE. The CDR3 extends over 16 amino acids. Trimming took 5 bases from V and 0 from J; bases not matched to a gene: 7. The CDR3 is CASSAVSGSSYNEQFF. CDR3 nucleotide sequence: TGTGCCAGCAGTGCAGTCAGCGGGAGCTCCTACAATGAGCAGTTCTTC.

This clonotype was seen repeatedly, ten times or more. The chain is built from TRBV9 and TRBJ2-4, with 8 bases identical to TRBD1. V lost 0 bases, J lost 6 bases, and 5 bases stayed unmatched. The CDR3 has 15 amino acids. Germline V gene sequence: CDR1 SGDLS, CDR2 YYNGEE. The CDR3 region is CASSVEGGQGNIQYF. The CDR3, as DNA: TGTGCCAGCAGCGTAGAGGGAGGACAGGGAAACATTCAGTACTTC.

Ten or more counts support this clonotype. The chain links TRBV9 to TRBJ2-2; perhaps TRBD2 as D (6 bases). The CDR3 runs 11 residues. The ends were cut back, 9 bases at V and 7 bases at J, with 10 bases in the middle. In germline, CDR1 is SGDLS, CDR2 YYNGEE. For the CDR3, the DNA is TGTGCCACACGGAGGGGCGGGGAGCTGTTTTTT. Protein: CATRRGGELFF.

This clonotype has ten or more counts. This chain links TRBV9 with TRBJ2-3; D is uncertain. CDR1 is SGDLS and CDR2 is YYNGEE in the germline V gene. V was clipped by 4 bases and J by 6 bases, with 6 bases between them. The CDR3 has 11 residues. The CDR3 reads CASSSSDTQYF. The CDR3 coding sequence is TGTGCCAGCAGCTCGTCCGATACGCAGTATTTT.

This clonotype was seen repeatedly, ten times or more. The chain employs TRBV9 and TRBJ2-2, with 7 bases that match TRBD2. The CDR3 loop spans 15 amino acids. Unmatched junction bases numbered 9, after V lost 5 bases and J lost 5 bases. Germline loops: CDR1 SGDLS, CDR2 YYNGEE. The CDR3 sequence is CASSWTGEGTGELFF. In nucleotides, the CDR3 is TGTGCCAGCAGTTGGACGGGGGAGGGAACCGGGGAGCTGTTTTTT.

The chain is built from TRBV9 and TRBJ2-2; D is undetermined. Germline V gene data show CDR1 as SGDLS and CDR2 as YYNGEE. The CDR3 covers 13 residues. The V end lost 6 bases, the J end lost 4 bases, and 10 bases lay between the germline ends. The CDR3 sequence is CASTYSPTGELFF. In nucleotides, the CDR3 is TGTGCCAGCACCTACAGTCCCACCGGGGAGCTGTTTTTT.

This clonotype appeared many times. The V and J genes are TRBV9 and TRBJ2-1, with D possibly being TRBD2 (5 bases). Germline CDR1 and CDR2: SGDLS and YYNGEE. The CDR3 covers 13 residues. Trimming shortened V by 3 bases and J by 10 bases, and 14 bases separated the two germline ends. The CDR3 nucleotides are TGTGCCAGCAGCGAGGACCCAGGAGGCGAGCAGTTCTTC. Translated: CASSEDPGGEQFF.

This clonotype was seen at least ten times. The rearrangement links TRBV29-1 to TRBJ2-1; TRBD1 is a possible D gene (5 bases). V was clipped by 4 bases and J by 7 bases, with 8 bases between them. This CDR3 region has 11 residues. Germline CDR1 reads SQVTM; CDR2 reads ANQGSEA. The CDR3 DNA reads TGCAGCGTTGGACAGTTAAATGAGCAGTTCTTC. This translates into CSVGQLNEQFF.